The rows below give T cell receptor beta chains drawn from one sample of a study of Ad26.COV2.S vaccination and SARS-CoV-2 variants. Only in-frame clones appear in the TCRdb table, and some are missing; sequencing was by immunoSEQ multiplex PCR. The data contain around 450,000 clones, roughly nine tenths of them singletons. The sequences come from peripheral blood, collected in a trial of Ad26.COV2.S vaccine versus placebo. The source is a person between 18 and 60 years old who received the Ad26.COV2.S COVID-19 vaccine or a placebo. Both conserved end residues are part of each CDR3. A D gene is named only where the DNA matches it firmly. Clone size is stated in some rows and not others, as once, few, many or a class when expanded.

j_call d_call v_call clone_size cdr3_aa cdr3_nt
TRBJ1-5 TRBD1 TRBV6-2/TRBV6-3 - CASSYPGGWTGDNQPQHF TGTGCCAGCAGTTACCCCGGGGGATGGACAGGCGACAATCAGCCCCAGCATTTT
TRBJ1-5 - TRBV7-6 - CASSLGWGALYQPQHF TGTGCCAGCAGCTTAGGATGGGGGGCGCTTTATCAGCCCCAGCATTTT
TRBJ2-7 - TRBV19 - CASSGRVTYEQYF TGTGCCAGTAGTGGAAGGGTTACCTACGAGCAGTACTTC
TRBJ2-7 TRBD2 TRBV7-6 few CASSQGLSGGPYEQYF TGTGCCAGCAGCCAAGGCCTTAGCGGGGGCCCCTACGAGCAGTACTTC
TRBJ2-1 - TRBV19 - CASSTRQLDRYGNNEQFF TGTGCCAGTAGTACCCGACAGCTCGACCGATACGGAAACAATGAGCAGTTCTTC
TRBJ1-2 - TRBV30 - CASQTLYGYTF TGTGCCTCACAGACACTCTATGGCTACACCTTC
TRBJ2-7 - TRBV5-4 once CASSLGLEQYF TGTGCCAGCAGCTTGGGTCTCGAGCAGTACTTC
TRBJ1-2 - TRBV4-2 few CASSQAGTELYGYTF TGTGCCAGCAGCCAAGCCGGGACGGAACTCTATGGCTACACCTTC
TRBJ2-7 - TRBV4-3 - CASSQGGSRGSYEQYF TGCGCCAGCAGCCAAGGCGGCTCACGGGGAAGCTACGAGCAGTACTTC
TRBJ2-2 TRBD1 TRBV5-1 - CASSGTVNTGELFF TGCGCCAGCAGCGGGACAGTTAACACCGGGGAGCTGTTTTTT
TRBJ1-1 - TRBV2 - CAPRFGAFF TGTGCCCCCCGTTTTGGAGCTTTCTTT
TRBJ1-1 - TRBV11-3 - CASSLDGVNTEAFF TGTGCCAGCAGCTTAGATGGGGTGAACACTGAAGCTTTCTTT
TRBJ2-7 TRBD2 TRBV5-4 few CASSLSSGGSSSYEQYF TGTGCCAGCAGCTTGAGTAGCGGGGGGTCTAGCTCCTACGAGCAGTACTTC
TRBJ2-3 - TRBV29-1 once CSATGSTDTQYF TGCAGCGCTACAGGGAGCACAGATACGCAGTATTTT
TRBJ1-5 - TRBV6-5 - CASSYSKTGIQPQHF TGTGCCAGCAGTTACTCCAAAACAGGGATTCAGCCCCAGCATTTT
TRBJ2-2 - TRBV7-2 - CASSFFGQYTGELFF TGTGCCAGCAGCTTTTTTGGACAGTACACCGGGGAGCTGTTTTTT
TRBJ2-6 - TRBV4-1 - CASSHPGSGANVLTF TGCGCCAGCAGCCATCCGGGCTCTGGGGCCAACGTCCTGACTTTC
TRBJ1-2 TRBD1 TRBV7-2 once CASSPTGGYGYTF TGTGCCAGCAGTCCGACAGGGGGCTATGGCTACACCTTC
TRBJ2-5 - TRBV7-2 - CASSERIYQETQYF TGTGCCAGCAGCGAGCGGATTTACCAAGAGACCCAGTACTTC
TRBJ1-5 - TRBV21-1 - CASIQTGGCSQPQHF TGTGCCAGCATTCAGACAGGGGGCTGTAGTCAGCCCCAGCATTTT
TRBJ2-1 - TRBV11-3 - CASSLELTPYNEQFF TGTGCCAGCAGCTTAGAGCTGACTCCCTACAATGAGCAGTTCTTC
TRBJ2-2 - TRBV21-1 once CARGLGGEPSQGQGAAGELFF TGTGCCAGAGGATTGGGTGGTGAGCCGTCCCAAGGACAGGGGGCTGCCGGGGAGCTGTTTTTT
TRBJ1-3 - TRBV5-6 - CASSTGLFSGNTIYF TGTGCCAGCTCGACAGGCTTATTCTCTGGAAACACCATATATTTT
TRBJ2-2 - TRBV13 - CASSLGGRRSTGELFF TGTGCCAGCAGCTTGGGGGGACGTCGGAGCACCGGGGAGCTGTTTTTT
TRBJ2-2 - TRBV5-6 - CASSLVGQHTGELFF TGTGCCAGCAGCTTGGTAGGCCAGCACACCGGGGAGCTGTTTTTT
TRBJ1-5 - TRBV19 - CASSIDYGVWGSGHQPQHF TGTGCCAGTAGTATAGATTATGGGGTGTGGGGAAGCGGACATCAGCCCCAGCATTTT
TRBJ2-3 - TRBV7-2 - CASSVRGGVFADTQYF TGTGCCAGCAGCGTAAGGGGCGGTGTATTCGCAGATACGCAGTATTTT
TRBJ1-1 - TRBV6-5 - CASSYNPGREAFF TGTGCCAGCAGTTATAATCCGGGGAGAGAAGCTTTCTTT
TRBJ2-5 - TRBV4-3 - CASSRTENQETQYF TGCGCCAGCAGCCGGACAGAAAACCAAGAGACCCAGTACTTC
TRBJ1-4 - TRBV5-6 - CASSRGRINEKLFF TGTGCCAGCAGCCGGGGACGGATTAATGAAAAACTGTTTTTT
TRBJ1-2 - TRBV11-2 - CASSFNRNGGYTF TGTGCCAGCAGCTTTAATAGGAACGGGGGCTACACCTTC
TRBJ1-5 TRBD1 TRBV28 - CASSPHSTTGSIYSNQPQHF TGTGCCAGCAGTCCTCACTCGACGACAGGGTCCATCTATAGCAATCAGCCCCAGCATTTT
TRBJ2-7 - TRBV28 once CASSLSREQYF TGTGCCAGCAGTTTATCCCGTGAGCAGTACTTC
TRBJ1-3 - TRBV7-8 - CASSLVVGGSGNTIYF TGTGCCAGCAGCTTAGTGGTCGGGGGGTCTGGAAACACCATATATTTT